A single sample is the source of the 26 T cell receptor beta chains below, sequenced in a study of T cells in Graves' hyperthyroidism and ophthalmopathy. The source material, RNA transcripts, was used to amplify TCR beta CDR3 regions. TCR CDR3 regions were first amplified by RT-PCR with HTBI primers. MiXCR, run by TCRdb on the multiplex PCR reads, gives a single entry per CDR3 protein. The table records a few hundred thousand distinct CDR3 sequences, around 42% of them present only once. The sequenced sample consisted of peripheral blood or thyroid tissue (not recorded which). These receptors were collected from an adult woman with Graves' disease, either hyperthyroidism or ophthalmopathy (not recorded which).

This clonotype was seen ten or more times. V usage is TRBV7-9 and J usage is TRBJ2-7; perhaps TRBD2 as D (6 bases). The length of the CDR3 is 15 residues. V gave up 0 bases and J gave up 0 bases, with 9 bases separating them. Germline loops: CDR1 SEHNR, CDR2 FQNEAQ (reference sequence). In nucleotides, the CDR3 is TGTGCCAGCAGCTTAGCGGGAGGCTTCTCCTACGAGCAGTACTTC. Translating gives CASSLAGGFSYEQYF.

This clonotype was recorded at least ten times. V is TRBV28 and J is TRBJ1-1; possible D gene TRBD1, 6 bases. The CDR3 totals 12 residues. V lost 8 bases and J lost 4, with 11 bases in between. Germline CDR1 and CDR2: MDHEN and SYDVKM. CDR3 sequence: CASGQQGTEAFF. CDR3 coding DNA: TGTGCCAGCGGACAGCAGGGCACTGAAGCTTTCTTT.

In its sample, this clonotype was seen many times. The chain links TRBV12-3 or TRBV12-4 to TRBJ1-5; no reliable D call. This CDR3 region has 14 residues. The V gene lost 3 bases and the J gene lost 7 bases, with 13 bases spanning the gap. The chain's CDR3 is CASSLFRAGQPQHF. The CDR3 DNA reads as TGTGCCAGCAGTTTGTTTCGGGCTGGACAGCCCCAGCATTTT.

This sequence joins TRBV9 and TRBJ1-1; D remains unclear. V lost 2 bases and J 5 bases, leaving 13 bases between the germline ends. Per germline, CDR1 SGDLS and CDR2 YYNGEE. The CDR3 extends over 14 amino acids. The CDR3 DNA is TGTGCCAGCAGCGTGGACGGCGACGTGACTGAAGCTTTCTTT. It translates to CASSVDGDVTEAFF. Complete variable domain (other parts from reference TRBV9 and TRBJ1-1): DSGVTQTPKHLITATGQRVTLRCSPRSGDLSVYWYQQSLDQGLQFLIQYYNGEERAKGNILERFSAQQFPDLHSELNLSSLELGDSALYFCASSVDGDVTEAFFGQGTRLTVV.

The chain carries TRBV11-2 and TRBJ1-2, with D unclear. The ends were cut back, 3 bases at V and 9 bases at J, with 17 bases in the middle. CDR3 length: 14 residues. Germline CDR1 SGHAT, CDR2 FQNNGV. The CDR3 nucleotides are TGTGCCAGCAGCTTGGAACCTATGACGGCGCGCTACACCTTC. Its translation: CASSLEPMTARYTF.

This clonotype was detected many times. This chain joins TRBV5-1 and TRBJ1-1; 7 positions agree with TRBD1. In germline, CDR1 is SGHRS, CDR2 YFSETQ. There are 15 residues in the CDR3. V gave up 2 bases and J gave up 0 bases; unmatched junction bases: 4. The CDR3 sequence: CASSLGGQMNTEAFF. The DNA for the CDR3 is TGCGCCAGCAGCTTAGGGGGACAGATGAACACTGAAGCTTTCTTT.

The chain combines TRBV20-1 with TRBJ2-1; a weak D match, TRBD2 (7 bases). This CDR3 has 15 residues. Looked up from germline, CDR1 is DFQATT and CDR2 is SNEGSKA (reference sequence). V dropped 6 bases and J dropped 8 bases, with 23 bases sitting between them. The CDR3 region has the DNA TGCAGTGCCCAAGGGGGGGGCGGGAGAGGCGATGAGCAGTTCTTC. This sequence encodes CSAQGGGGRGDEQFF.

To note about this clonotype: One end of the junction is discordant with germline, which a read error may explain. The chain employs TRBV15 and TRBJ1-5, with TRBD1 identical over 8 bases. Germline lookup yields CDR1 LNHNV and CDR2 YYDKDF (reference sequence). The CDR3 spans 14 residues. CDR3 DNA sequence: TGTGCCGCCAGCAGCTACGGGACAGGTCAGCCCCAGCATTTT. It codes for CAASSYGTGQPQHF.

This chain connects TRBV19 to TRBJ1-5; D is ambiguous. CDR3 size: 15 residues. The germline gives CDR1 LNHDA, CDR2 SQIVND (reference sequence). The ends were cut back, 7 bases at V and 2 bases at J, with 15 bases in the middle. CDR3 sequence: CASIRGRTGNQPQHF. In nucleotides, the CDR3 is TGTGCCAGTATTCGAGGCCGGACGGGCAATCAGCCCCAGCATTTT.

DNA of the CDR3: TGTGCCAGCAGTGGTCAGGGGGCATCCCAGGTGCCAAGAGTGACCCAGTACTTC. Protein product: CASSGQGASQVPRVTQYF. This sequence joins TRBV2 and TRBJ2-5, with 8 bases matching TRBD1. The V gene end was trimmed by 4 bases and the J gene end by 7 bases; junction bases not matched to a gene: 20. Germline V gene sequence: CDR1 SNHLY, CDR2 FYNNEI. The CDR3 contains 18 residues.

The V gene is TRBV10-3, the J gene TRBJ1-1; D may be TRBD1 (5 bases). The V end was cut by 3 bases, the J end by 8 bases, with 7 bases between. The CDR3 covers 11 residues. Germline CDR1 reads ENHRY; CDR2 reads SYGVKD. The CDR3 is CAISDYREAFF. CDR3 nucleotide sequence: TGTGCCATCAGTGATTACAGGGAAGCTTTCTTT.

This clonotype was detected a few times. V and J are TRBV19 and TRBJ1-5; D call uncertain. The CDR3 loop spans 11 amino acids. The germline V gene encodes CDR1 LNHDA and CDR2 SQIVND (reference sequence). The ends were cut back, 1 base at V and 11 bases at J, with 6 bases in the middle. The DNA of the CDR3 is TGTGCCAGTAGTATAGGGGAGACCCAGCATTTT. Protein: CASSIGETQHF.

This clonotype was picked up one time. The V gene is TRBV10-2, the J gene TRBJ1-1, with 7 bases that match TRBD1. V dropped 8 bases and J dropped 0; count of bases not matched to a gene: 12. In germline, CDR1 is WSHSY, CDR2 SAAADI. CDR3 size: 16 residues. In DNA form, the CDR3 reads TGCGCCAGCTCCCTCCCTGTACAGGGGATGAACACTGAAGCTTTCTTT. The encoded protein is CASSLPVQGMNTEAFF.

The genes are TRBV29-1 and TRBJ1-1; a weak D match, TRBD1 (6 bases). Germline V gene sequence: CDR1 SQVTM, CDR2 ANQGSEA. Trimming stripped 3 bases from V and 1 base from J, with 15 bases between. This CDR3 is built from 15 residues. CDR3 nucleotide sequence: TGCAGCGTTGACTCTAGCCAGGGGTGGAACACTGAAGCTTTCTTT. It translates to CSVDSSQGWNTEAFF.

This clonotype was seen just once. The rearrangement links TRBV9 to TRBJ2-7; D is possibly TRBD2 (5 bases). The germline CDR1 and CDR2 sequences are SGDLS and YYNGEE. This CDR3 has 14 residues. Between the trimmed V and J ends, which lost 3 bases and 0 bases, there was a span of 10 bases. CDR3 bases: TGTGCCAGCAGCGACGGGGAAGGCTCCTACGAGCAGTACTTC. This sequence encodes CASSDGEGSYEQYF. Based on the CDR3 plus reference TRBV9 and TRBJ2-7, the full variable domain is DSGVTQTPKHLITATGQRVTLRCSPRSGDLSVYWYQQSLDQGLQFLIQYYNGEERAKGNILERFSAQQFPDLHSELNLSSLELGDSALYFCASSDGEGSYEQYFGPGTRLTVT.

Comment on this clonotype: A read error may account for a junction end that differs from germline. This chain uses TRBV27 with TRBJ2-7; the D gene is possibly TRBD2 (5 bases). Germline V gene lookup returns CDR1 MNHEY and CDR2 SMNVEV (reference sequence). The CDR3 sequence is 15 residues long. CDR3 residues: CASNLRNGKSYEQYF. CDR3 nucleotide sequence: TGTGCCAGCAATTTAAGGAACGGGAAATCCTACGAGCAGTACTTC.

The genes are TRBV20-1 and TRBJ2-7; D not resolved. V was pared by 2 bases and J by 2 bases, with 19 bases between. The CDR3 sequence is 16 residues long. Germline V gives CDR1 DFQATT, CDR2 SNEGSKA (reference sequence). CDR3 residues: CSARFRTAADTYEQYF. CDR3 in DNA: TGCAGTGCTAGATTTAGGACGGCAGCCGATACCTACGAGCAGTACTTC.

This clonotype showed up many times. The V gene is TRBV9, the J gene TRBJ1-1; a possible D gene is TRBD1 (5 bases). Trimming left V 4 bases short and J 6 bases short, with 16 bases between. The CDR3 totals 14 residues. CDR1 and CDR2 from the germline V gene are SGDLS and YYNGEE. CDR3 in DNA: TGTGCCAGCAGCACCAATCCCGAACAGGCTGAAGCTTTCTTT. Translated, it gives CASSTNPEQAEAFF.

The table lists this clonotype with many counts. The chain carries TRBV20-1 and TRBJ1-2; possible D gene TRBD1, 5 bases. Germline values: CDR1 DFQATT, CDR2 SNEGSKA (reference sequence). The CDR3 spans 13 residues. The V gene lost 3 bases and the J gene lost 4 bases, with 12 bases spanning the gap. The CDR3 sequence is CSASPVGGYGYTF. The CDR3 nucleotides are TGCAGTGCTAGCCCGGTGGGGGGCTATGGCTACACCTTC.

This clonotype was seen many times. The rearrangement joins TRBV30 to TRBJ1-2; TRBD1 matches at 7 bases. Germline V gives CDR1 GTSNPN, CDR2 SVGIG (reference sequence). The CDR3 is made up of 12 amino acids. V lost 7 bases and J lost 3; bases outside the gene matches: 5. CDR3 sequence (DNA): TGTGCCTTATCGACAGGGCACTATGGCTACACCTTC. This encodes CALSTGHYGYTF.

This clonotype was observed at least ten times. The CDR3 loop is CSALPPPLAETQYF. The CDR3 DNA sequence: TGCAGTGCCCTCCCGCCTCCTCTCGCAGAGACCCAGTACTTC. V usage is TRBV20-1 and J usage is TRBJ2-5; D is ambiguous. This CDR3 has 14 amino acids. V gave up 6 bases and J gave up 4 bases, with 18 bases separating them. The germline V gene encodes CDR1 DFQATT and CDR2 SNEGSKA (reference sequence).

To note about this clonotype: This may stem from a read error, because a much larger clone lies one nucleotide away. This chain uses TRBV28 with TRBJ1-2; D remains unclear. Germline V gives CDR1 MDHEN, CDR2 SYDVKM. The CDR3 runs to 13 residues. V was trimmed by 5 bases and J by 4 bases, leaving 11 bases between them. The CDR3 reads CASSEDLVYGYTF. The CDR3 nucleotides read TGTGCCAGCAGTGAGGATCTTGTCTATGGCTACACCTTC.

The chain carries TRBV19 and TRBJ2-5; D possibly corresponds to TRBD1 (6 bases). Per germline, CDR1 LNHDA and CDR2 SQIVND (reference sequence). The V gene lost 5 bases and the J gene lost 5 bases, with 12 bases spanning the gap. The CDR3 consists of 13 residues. The CDR3 bases are TGTGCCAGTAGTCCCGGACAGACGGAGACCCAGTACTTC. It yields the protein CASSPGQTETQYF.

This clonotype has more than one count but fewer than ten. The rearrangement uses TRBV24-1 and TRBJ2-3; D unresolved. V lost 8 bases to trimming and J lost 0 bases, with 8 bases between them. Germline CDR1 reads KGHDR; CDR2 reads SFDVKD. This CDR3 contains 13 residues. The CDR3 DNA reads TGTGCCACCAAGATGGACAGCACAGATACGCAGTATTTT. It specifies CATKMDSTDTQYF.

The chain recombines TRBV19 with TRBJ2-2; D remains unclear. V was trimmed by 5 bases and J by 10 bases, leaving 8 bases between them. Germline CDR1 is LNHDA and CDR2 is SQIVND (reference sequence). This CDR3 is built from 11 residues. The CDR3 sequence: CASSGYVELFF. The CDR3 DNA reads as TGTGCCAGTAGTGGGTACGTGGAGCTGTTTTTT.

A single count supports this clonotype. The chain joins TRBV24-1 to TRBJ2-7; 11 nucleotides match TRBD2. V shed 6 bases and J 4 bases; nucleotides not matched to a gene: 10. The length of the CDR3 is 16 residues. From germline, CDR1 is KGHDR and CDR2 SFDVKD. Here the CDR3 DNA reads TGTGCCACCAGTCCCCTTAGCGGGAGGGCCCGGTACGAGCAGTACTTC. This sequence encodes CATSPLSGRARYEQYF.